This T cell receptor beta chain was identified in a study of CD8 T cells in Susac syndrome. In germline, CDR1 is MDHEN, CDR2 SYDVKM. Trimming stripped 7 bases from V and 4 bases from J, with 22 bases between. This CDR3 comprises 16 residues. Reverse transcription of about 0.5 to 1 ug RNA used random hexamers. TCRdb re-called the immunoSEQ multiplex PCR reads with MiXCR, one entry per CDR3 protein. Of roughly 100,000 distinct CDR3 sequences listed, about 96% were seen once; the top ten hold 0.55% to 0.8%. The sequenced sample was CD8+ T cells from PBMCs. This rearrangement joins TRBV28 to TRBJ2-5; no clear D. The TCR comes from a human donor with Susac syndrome. This CDR3 is CASIGAVLPSPETQYF. CDR3 sequence (DNA): TGTGCCAGCATAGGAGCCGTTCTTCCCTCCCCAGAGACCCAGTACTTC.